This T cell receptor beta chain was found in a study of Ad26.COV2.S vaccination and SARS-CoV-2 variants. Study outcomes and limitations: Measurement of non-spike TCR breadth gave similar results in vaccine and placebo recipients.

Between the trimmed V and J ends, which lost 5 bases and 2 bases, there was a span of 10 bases. This CDR3 spans 13 amino acids. Germline-derived CDR1 and CDR2 are SQVTM and ANQGSEA. About this clone itself: As yet, its antigen is unknown.

The table came from immunoSEQ multiplex PCR; TCRdb's copy has only in-frame clones and leaves some out. The sample consists of roughly 700,000 clones, around 89% of them appearing once. The treatment here: some 19 received Ad26.COV2.S at low or high dose, single or two shots; roughly 5 received placebo; per-sample allocation not given. The study sampled participants on day 63 after the first vaccine or placebo injection. The chain is built from TRBV29-1 and TRBJ2-1; no reliable D call. The sample was peripheral blood, taken in a trial of Ad26.COV2.S vaccine versus placebo. The sequence was collected from a person between 18 and 65 years old who received the Ad26.COV2.S COVID-19 vaccine or a placebo. CDR3 protein: CSVPRAAYNEQFF. CDR3 sequence (DNA): TGCAGCGTTCCAAGGGCAGCCTACAATGAGCAGTTCTTC.